The T cell receptor beta chain under discussion was sequenced for a study of early T cells in non-severe SARS-CoV-2 infection. Study summary: It was bulk RNA from unsorted whole blood that was sequenced, and the chains were unpaired.

Many counts were recorded for this clonotype. Its antigen is unknown. Germline CDR1 is MNHEY and CDR2 is SVGAGI. This CDR3 comprises 14 residues. V shed 0 bases, J shed 12 bases, and the junction held 10 bases outside the gene matches. Each cDNA molecule carried a unique molecular identifier. TCRdb re-called the 5' RACE reads with MiXCR, one entry per CDR3 protein. Of around 52,000 distinct CDR3 sequences in the sample, roughly 6.2% are singletons; the top ten hold 3.9%. Points from the study as a whole: VDJdb-based matching was biased toward anti-spike CD8 responses and missed private and CD4 specificities.

V gene TRBV6-5 combines with J gene TRBJ2-7; 8 positions match TRBD2. The specimen sequenced was whole blood. This receptor was obtained from an adult who was a healthcare worker with PCR-confirmed SARS-CoV-2 infection or an uninfected control (not recorded which). The CDR3 coding sequence is TGTGCCAGCAGTTACTCGACGGTGAGCGGGGGCTGGTACTTC. Translated: CASSYSTVSGGWYF.